This passage covers 15 T cell receptor beta chains from one sample sequenced in a study of cytomegalovirus exposure and HLA in healthy donors. In the PCR, 60 Vbeta and 13 Jbeta primers were used. TCRdb keeps only in-frame clones here, not all; method: immunoSEQ multiplex PCR. The sample has about 150,000 clones, approximately 82% seen once. Sample: PBMCs. All receptors derive from a man aged 40-49 years in good health and CMV-seronegative.

The rearrangement uses TRBV4-3 and TRBJ1-2; tentatively, D is TRBD1 (5 bases). Germline V gene lookup returns CDR1 LGHNA and CDR2 YSLEER. V lost 0 bases, J lost 8 bases, and 13 bases lay in between. The CDR3 runs 14 residues. CDR3 loop: CASSQDYERGGYTF. The CDR3 DNA reads TGCGCCAGCAGCCAAGATTACGAAAGGGGCGGCTACACCTTC.

The chain combines TRBV5-1 with TRBJ2-1; TRBD2 aligns across 9 bases. V was clipped by 5 bases and J by 7 bases; unmatched bases: 7. Germline lookup yields CDR1 SGHRS and CDR2 YFSETQ. The CDR3 is made up of 14 amino acids. CDR3 amino acids: CASRVAGEGNEQFF. CDR3 in DNA: TGCGCCAGCAGGGTAGCGGGAGAGGGGAATGAGCAGTTCTTC.

The chain combines TRBV19 with TRBJ1-6; a weak D match, TRBD1 (6 bases). The V end was cut by 6 bases, the J end by 8 bases, with 11 bases between. The germline V gene has CDR1 LNHDA and CDR2 SQIVND (reference sequence). The CDR3 runs to 13 residues. In DNA, the CDR3 is TGTGCCAGTAGAGGGGACACTCATTCACCCCTCCACTTT. Its translation is CASRGDTHSPLHF.

This clone was found a few times. The CDR3 reads CASSLDEVSGREDGYTF. The CDR3 DNA follows: TGTGCCAGCAGCCTCGACGAGGTGTCGGGTAGGGAGGATGGCTACACCTTC. The V and J genes are TRBV7-9 and TRBJ1-2, with D unresolved. Per germline, CDR1 SEHNR and CDR2 FQNEAQ (reference sequence). Trimming shortened V by 5 bases and J by 6 bases, and 25 bases separated the two germline ends. The CDR3 length is 17 residues.

The chain recombines TRBV28 with TRBJ1-1; D is uncertain. This CDR3 spans 12 amino acids. Germline lookup yields CDR1 MDHEN and CDR2 SYDVKM. Trimming removed 10 bases from V and 4 bases from J, with 13 bases in between. CDR3 region: CATHRGSTEAFF. The CDR3 nucleotides are TGTGCCACCCACCGGGGTAGCACTGAAGCTTTCTTT.

The V gene is TRBV10-1, the J gene TRBJ2-2; 10 bases map to TRBD2. The J segment lost 2 bases and the V segment lost 11 bases, leaving 35 bases of the junction unmatched. CDR3 size: 24 residues. CDR1 and CDR2 (germline): WNHNN, SYGVQD (reference sequence). The CDR3 bases are TGCGCCCCTCCCAACATCTGGTTTAGGTTTAAGCGGGGGGGGTGGGTAGCTAACACCGGGGAGCTGTTTTTT. Protein sequence: CAPPNIWFRFKRGGWVANTGELFF.

In its sample, this clone was seen once. One end of the junction is discordant with germline, which a read error may explain. The CDR3 DNA reads as TGTTCCAGCTTACGGGGCGGGGAGGGCTCCTACGAGCAGTACTTC. Translating gives CSSLRGGEGSYEQYF. The rearrangement uses TRBV7-9 and TRBJ2-7; TRBD2 matches at 7 bases. CDR1 is SEHNR and CDR2 is FQNEAQ in the germline V gene (reference sequence). This CDR3 has 15 residues.

V gene TRBV5-6 combines with J gene TRBJ2-1; 8 bases agree with TRBD1. Trimming removed 5 bases from V and 5 bases from J; junction bases left unmatched: 9. The CDR3 totals 15 residues. Germline CDR1 SGHDT, CDR2 YYEEEE. The CDR3 reads CASRTGQGIHNEQFF. CDR3 DNA: TGTGCCAGCAGAACCGGACAGGGTATCCACAATGAGCAGTTCTTC.

This chain uses TRBV10-3 with TRBJ1-5; the D is unclear. V was shortened by 3 bases and J by 5 bases, with 11 bases between the two germline ends. CDR1 is ENHRY and CDR2 is SYGVKD in the germline V gene. The CDR3 sequence is 14 residues long. In DNA form, the CDR3 reads TGTGCCATCAGTGATCCAGAGGTTCATCAGCCCCAGCATTTT. It encodes CAISDPEVHQPQHF.

In this sample, this clone turned up once. CDR3 coding DNA: TGCGCCAGCAGCCGACTCGGGGACACAGATACGCAGTATTTT. Translating it yields CASSRLGDTDTQYF. The chain has TRBV4-1 and TRBJ2-3; tentative D call: TRBD2 (5 bases). This CDR3 is 14 amino acids long. CDR1 is MGHRA and CDR2 is YSYEKL in the germline V gene. The V gene lost 4 bases and the J gene lost 2 bases, with 10 bases spanning the gap.

V and J are TRBV11-1 and TRBJ2-1, with 7 bases fitting TRBD1. Germline V lookup: CDR1 SGHAT, CDR2 FQDESV (reference sequence). This CDR3 has 16 amino acids. With V trimmed by 5 bases and J by 0 bases, 7 bases remained unmatched. The CDR3 DNA follows: TGTGCCAGCAGCCACGGACAGGCCCGCTCCTACAATGAGCAGTTCTTC. Translating it yields CASSHGQARSYNEQFF.

V gene TRBV19 combines with J gene TRBJ1-2; a weak D match, TRBD1 (6 bases). Germline CDR1 and CDR2: LNHDA and SQIVND (reference sequence). V lost 5 bases and J lost 9, with 10 bases in between. This CDR3 is 11 amino acids long. This CDR3 is CASSSQGRYTF. DNA for the CDR3: TGTGCCAGTAGTTCACAGGGTCGCTACACCTTC.

The chain couples TRBV4-3 to TRBJ2-7; D call uncertain. Germline CDR1 reads LGHNA; CDR2 reads YSLEER. CDR3 length equals 13 residues. V shed 2 bases and J shed 6 bases, with 11 bases lying between them. This chain's CDR3 is CASSQSRPGEQYF. The CDR3 coding sequence is TGCGCCAGCAGCCAAAGCCGCCCGGGCGAGCAGTACTTC.

V and J are TRBV11-2 and TRBJ2-3, with a tentative D call TRBD2 (6 bases). This CDR3 spans 16 amino acids. The germline V and J ends were trimmed by 3 bases and 3 bases, with 16 bases remaining between them. CDR1 is SGHAT, CDR2 FQNNGV, per germline. CDR3: CASSLMTGEGTDTQYF. The CDR3 bases are TGTGCCAGCAGCTTGATGACGGGAGAAGGAACAGATACGCAGTATTTT. The variable domain in full, with the rest retrieved from reference TRBV11-2 and TRBJ2-3, is EAGVAQSPRYKIIEKRQSVAFWCNPISGHATLYWYQQILGQGPKLLIQFQNNGVVDDSQLPKDRFSAERLKGVDSTLKIQPAKLEDSAVYLCASSLMTGEGTDTQYFGPGTRLTVL.

The chain joins TRBV7-9 to TRBJ2-2, with 8 nucleotides matching TRBD2. The CDR3 has 15 residues. The V gene's germline CDR1 is SEHNR and CDR2 FQNEAQ (reference sequence). The V segment lost 4 bases and the J segment 1 base; nucleotides outside the gene matches: 2. In DNA, the CDR3 is TGTGCCAGCAGCTCCCTAGCGGGGAACACCGGGGAGCTGTTTTTT. Translated: CASSSLAGNTGELFF.